Presented here are 11 T cell receptor beta chains from one specimen sequenced in a study of T cells in women clearing cervical HPV infection (dated by TCRdb to 2017 to 2018). The library was prepared using the immunoSEQ multiplex PCR assay. In its TCRdb copy, this immuneACCESS table keeps in-frame sequences only and misses some clones. Where compared with another copy, unresolved V genes explain less than half of these, and the others have no known cause. This specimen's table enumerates some 16,000 clones. Approximately 7.1% of the sample lies in the top ten. Material for sequencing was blood buffy coat. The receptors here all came from a woman between 18 and 70 years old with a cervical HPV16 infection that either progressed to CIN3+ or cleared (not recorded which).

Note on this clone: The sequenced fragment ends 3 residues before the CDR3 boundary, so the rest is inferred from the germline J gene. The chain joins TRBV11-3 to TRBJ2-1, with unresolved D. Germline V gene lookup returns CDR1 SGHNT and CDR2 YENEEA. Trimming cost V 2 bases and J 2 bases, with 7 bases left between them. The CDR3 runs 14 residues. CDR3 residues: CASSLSRPYNEQFF. The part of the CDR3 DNA that was read is TGTGCCAGCAGCTTAAGCAGGCCCTACAATGAG. Full variable domain (missing parts from reference TRBV11-3 and TRBJ2-1): EAGVVQSPRYKIIEKKQPVAFWCNPISGHNTLYWYLQNLGQGPELLIRYENEEAVDDSQLPKDRFSAERLKGVDSTLKIQPAELGDSAVYLCASSLSRPYNEQFFGPGTRLTVL.

The sequenced CDR3 bases are TGTGCCAGCAGCTTGGGGGGGGGCGTTGGATATGGC. Amino acid sequence: CASSLGGGVGYG. The full CDR3 is CASSLGGGVGYGYTF. The chain combines TRBV7-9 with TRBJ1-2; D is possibly TRBD1 (6 bases). The read terminates 3 residues ahead of where the CDR3 ends, so the germline J gene completes it. The germline CDR1 and CDR2 sequences are SEHNR and FQNEAQ (reference sequence). V was clipped by 3 bases and J by 5 bases, with 16 bases between them. The CDR3 is 15 amino acids.

In regard to this clone: From the germline J gene comes the end of the CDR3, since the read stops 3 residues before it. J is TRBJ2-7 and V is TRBV20-1, with 7 nucleotides matching TRBD2. CDR1 DFQATT and CDR2 SNEGSKA come from the germline V gene (reference sequence). This CDR3 region has 14 residues. Trimming removed 5 bases from V and 4 bases from J; junction bases left unmatched: 11. CDR3 DNA (partial): TGCAGTGCTCAATCCGGGACTAACCTGTACGAG. Translated: CSAQSGTNLYE. The entire CDR3 protein reads CSAQSGTNLYEQYF.

CDR3 residues: CASGQGFSEQYF. The CDR3 DNA, read in part, is TGCGCCAGCGGACAGGGATTCTCCGAG. This chain connects TRBV4-1 to TRBJ2-7; 8 bases align to TRBD1. The read terminates 3 residues ahead of where the CDR3 ends, so the germline J gene completes it. Germline lookup yields CDR1 MGHRA and CDR2 YSYEKL. V was pared by 8 bases and J by 6 bases, with 6 bases of the junction left unmatched. CDR3 length equals 12 residues.

This clone is deemed medium-sized (0.01 to 0.1%) by its frequency. The CDR3 end is not reached by the read, which stops 3 residues before it; the germline J gene fills it in. This sequence joins TRBV5-6 and TRBJ2-3, with D tentatively TRBD1 (6 bases). This CDR3 has 13 residues. Germline V lookup: CDR1 SGHDT, CDR2 YYEEEE. The part of the CDR3 DNA that was read is TGTGCCAGCAGCTTGAAGGCAGGGGCGACG. Protein product: CASSLKAGAT. In full, the CDR3 reads CASSLKAGATQYF.

Of note for this clone: Coverage ceases 3 residues before the CDR3 finishes, and the germline J gene fills in the end. The chain is built from TRBV12-3 or TRBV12-4 and TRBJ2-7, with 7 bases lining up with TRBD1. This CDR3 region has 17 residues. J gave up 2 bases and V 6 bases, and 16 bases lay outside the gene matches. CDR3 DNA, as far as it was read: TGTGCCAGCAGCCCCCGGACAGGCACTATTGTTCCCTACGAG. Protein sequence: CASSPRTGTIVPYE. The full CDR3 reads CASSPRTGTIVPYEQYF.

Remarks on this clone: The CDR3 end falls 3 residues outside the read, so it is completed with the germline J gene. V gene TRBV20-1 combines with J gene TRBJ1-5; possible D gene TRBD1, 5 bases. The CDR3 runs to 16 residues. Germline V lookup: CDR1 DFQATT, CDR2 SNEGSKA (reference sequence). V lost 3 bases, J lost 7 bases, and 22 bases lay in between. The CDR3 DNA, read in part, is TGCAGTGCTAGGAGTGAGTGGCAGGGAGGCGTGCAGCCC. It yields the protein CSARSEWQGGVQP. The whole CDR3 protein reads CSARSEWQGGVQPQHF.

To note about this clone: The read gets to within 3 residues of the CDR3 end, and the germline J gene fills in the rest. The V gene is TRBV2, the J gene TRBJ2-1; tentative D call: TRBD2 (7 bases). Trimming pared 10 bases from V and 2 bases from J, leaving 24 bases between. The CDR3 is made up of 17 amino acids. Germline CDR1 reads SNHLY; CDR2 reads FYNNEI. CDR3 sequence reads: CATTGSEGGFAYNEQFF. The part of the CDR3 DNA that was read is TGTGCCACCACTGGTTCCGAGGGGGGGTTTGCCTACAATGAG.

Details on this clone: The DNA ends 3 residues before the CDR3 does, and the rest of the CDR3 is filled in from the germline J gene. The chain has TRBV10-1 and TRBJ1-5; TRBD1 is a possible D gene (6 bases). From germline, CDR1 is WNHNN and CDR2 SYGVQD (reference sequence). CDR3 length: 18 residues. Trimming shortened V by 1 base and J by 0 bases, and 16 bases separated the two germline ends. The part of the CDR3 DNA that was read is TGCGCCAGCAGTGAGTATTACGGGGGGCGGGATAGCAATCAGCCC. Translation: CASSEYYGGRDSNQP. The CDR3, in full, reads CASSEYYGGRDSNQPQHF.

Worth noting for this clone: Read coverage stops 3 residues before the CDR3 terminus; the germline J gene supplies the remainder. The chain couples TRBV2 to TRBJ2-6; D not certain. Trimming took 6 bases from V and 1 from J, leaving 10 bases between them. The CDR3 is 15 amino acids. CDR1 is SNHLY and CDR2 is FYNNEI in the germline V gene. CDR3 DNA (partial): TGTGCCAGCAGACGCGAAGGGTCTGGGGCCAACGTC. Translated, it gives CASRREGSGANV. The whole CDR3 reads CASRREGSGANVLTF.

This clone is called medium-sized based on its frequency. The read finishes 3 residues shy of the CDR3 end, and the germline J gene is used to complete it. V is TRBV6-2 or TRBV6-3 and J is TRBJ1-2; no firm D call. Germline V CDR1 and CDR2: MNHEY, SVGEGT. CDR3 length: 14 residues. Trimming shortened V by 5 bases and J by 4 bases, and 14 bases separated the two germline ends. The sequenced part of the CDR3 DNA is TGTGCCAGCAGTCCCCGACAAAGCAGCTATGGC. Residues: CASSPRQSSYG. The whole CDR3 sequence is CASSPRQSSYGYTF.